This T cell receptor (beta chain) came from a study of T cell repertoires in cytomegalovirus infection. Study background: Indications of both CMV infection and matching HLA type were provided by public TCR beta signatures. Study results and limitations: Identification of carriers of CMV plus the relevant HLA was performed using cumulative public TCR beta family frequency. Across the ex vivo response, the dominant clonotypes were HLA-C-restricted CMV-specific TCR beta clonotypes.

For this clonotype: What it binds is not known.

The CDR3 extends over 12 amino acids. V dropped 3 bases and J dropped 5 bases, with 8 bases sitting between them. The V gene's germline CDR1 is SEHNR and CDR2 FQNEAQ (reference sequence). MiXCR, run by TCRdb on the reads, gives a single entry per CDR3 protein. The sample lists 630,000 or so distinct CDR3 sequences; approximately 24% were seen once. The chain employs TRBV7-9 and TRBJ2-7; tentative D call: TRBD1 (6 bases). The receptor was isolated from a human donor in good health (CMV status not recorded). Some clones in this sample may be carry-over from other donors' samples. Sequencing was performed on CD8+ T cells from PBMCs. CDR3 DNA: TGTGCCAGCAGCTTTAGGGGGAACGAGCAGTACTTC. Amino acids: CASSFRGNEQYF.